These T cell receptor beta chains were read from a single sample in a study of vaccination and CD4 T cells after COVID-19. Their cognate antigens are unknown. From the PCR reads, TCRdb called clonotypes with MiXCR, one entry per CDR3 protein. The repertoire consists of thousands of distinct CDR3 sequences, with 35% to 45% occurring once and the leading ten covering 30% to 35%. Sample: CD4+ T cells from blood, cultured in vitro. Source of these receptors: a human donor in good health. Both conserved end residues are part of each CDR3. A D gene is named only where the DNA matches it firmly. A clone size is listed for some rows: how often the clone was seen (once, few, many), or a class if it is expanded.

TRBV7-2,.,.,TRBJ2-5,CASSLGGSWSVGETQYF,TGTGCCAGCAGCTTAGGAGGGTCTTGGTCTGTCGGCGAGACCCAGTACTTC
TRBV4-3,TRBD2,.,TRBJ2-3,CASSTSGTGDTQYF,TGCGCCAGCAGCACTAGCGGGACAGGAGATACGCAGTATTTT
TRBV24-1,.,.,TRBJ1-5,CATSADTALGLEPQHF,TGTGCCACCAGTGCGGACACTGCGCTCGGTTTGGAGCCCCAGCATTTT
TRBV6-1,TRBD1,few,TRBJ2-5,CASSADRGQYQKYF,TGTGCCAGCAGCGCTGACAGGGGCCAATACCAAAAGTACTTC
TRBV20-1,.,few,TRBJ2-2,CSASFAGNTGELFF,TGCAGTGCTAGTTTCGCGGGGAACACCGGGGAGCTGTTTTTT
TRBV7-9,.,.,TRBJ2-2,CASSSPERSNTGELFF,TGTGCCAGCAGCTCCCCGGAGCGTAGTAACACCGGGGAGCTGTTTTTT
TRBV25-1,.,.,TRBJ1-3,CASSRGSGAGNTIYF,TGTGCCAGCAGCCGGGGGTCGGGGGCTGGAAACACCATATATTTT
TRBV6-2/TRBV6-3,TRBD1,medium-sized,TRBJ2-7,CASSYSRGRRLYEQYF,TGTGCCAGCAGTTACTCGAGGGGGCGGCGGCTCTACGAGCAGTACTTC
TRBV5-1,.,.,TRBJ1-2,CASSPGGDVLGYTF,TGCGCCAGCAGCCCGGGTGGGGACGTCCTCGGCTACACCTTC
TRBV5-5,.,.,TRBJ1-2,CASSATAGSYGYTF,TGTGCCAGCAGCGCAACTGCAGGGTCCTATGGCTACACCTTC
TRBV6-1,TRBD1,few,TRBJ1-5,CASSRDRDQPQHF,TGTGCCAGCAGCCGGGACAGGGATCAGCCCCAGCATTTT
TRBV6-2/TRBV6-3,.,.,TRBJ2-3,CASTTFGWGTDTQYF,TGTGCCAGCACCACCTTCGGGTGGGGGACAGATACGCAGTATTTT
TRBV20-1,.,.,TRBJ2-7,CSAIRTEREQYF,TGCAGTGCTATCCGGACCGAGCGCGAGCAGTACTTC
TRBV20-1,.,.,TRBJ2-1,CSAEAGTSGTYNEQFF,TGCAGTGCGGAGGCCGGGACTTCCGGAACCTACAATGAGCAGTTCTTC
TRBV6-2/TRBV6-3,.,.,TRBJ1-1,CASARGNTEAFF,TGTGCCAGCGCCAGGGGGAACACTGAAGCTTTCTTT
TRBV19,TRBD2,.,TRBJ2-5,CASTSNRGLAQETQYF,TGTGCCAGTACCTCGAACAGGGGACTAGCCCAGGAGACCCAGTACTTC
TRBV10-3,TRBD2,.,TRBJ2-7,CAISGTSDHKQYF,TGTGCCATCAGCGGGACTAGCGACCACAAGCAGTACTTC
TRBV20-1,.,.,TRBJ2-5,CSARVDNGETQYF,TGCAGTGCTAGAGTTGATAACGGAGAGACCCAGTACTTC
TRBV6-2/TRBV6-3,TRBD2,.,TRBJ2-1,CASCGTSASSYNEQFF,TGTGCCAGCTGCGGGACTAGCGCCAGCTCCTACAATGAGCAGTTCTTC
TRBV18,.,.,TRBJ1-5,CASSPPGSSGQPQHF,TGTGCCAGCTCACCACCAGGCTCTTCGGGTCAGCCCCAGCATTTT
TRBV10-3,.,few,TRBJ1-6,CAISGGVYNSPLHF,TGTGCCATCAGCGGGGGCGTGTATAATTCACCCCTCCACTTT
TRBV5-6,.,.,TRBJ1-2,CASSLRDTNYGYTF,TGTGCCAGCAGCCTAAGGGACACCAACTATGGCTACACCTTC
TRBV7-2,TRBD1,.,TRBJ1-2,CASSTGQGYGYTF,TGTGCCAGCAGCACCGGACAGGGCTATGGCTACACCTTC
TRBV7-9,.,few,TRBJ2-5,CASSLAGVQETQYF,TGTGCCAGCAGCTTAGCTGGCGTCCAAGAGACCCAGTACTTC
TRBV20-1,TRBD2,few,TRBJ2-1,CSATPSPTSGSYPSSYNEQFF,TGCAGTGCCACCCCGTCACCCACTAGCGGGAGCTACCCGAGCTCCTACAATGAGCAGTTCTTC
TRBV19,TRBD2,.,TRBJ2-3,CASTGTSVTDTQYF,TGTGCCAGTACCGGGACTAGCGTCACAGATACGCAGTATTTT
TRBV7-7,.,.,TRBJ2-3,CASSLLGSGGTDTQYF,TGTGCTAGCAGCTTACTAGGTAGCGGTGGCACAGATACGCAGTATTTT
TRBV6-1,.,few,TRBJ1-1,CASTQVGNTEAFF,TGTGCCAGCACCCAGGTTGGGAACACTGAAGCTTTCTTT
TRBV21-1,.,few,TRBJ2-7,CASSYEQYF,TGTGCCAGCAGCTACGAGCAGTACTTC
TRBV28,.,.,TRBJ1-5,CASSLNVASGDQPQHF,TGTGCCAGCAGTCTGAATGTCGCCTCAGGGGATCAGCCCCAGCATTTT